This T cell receptor beta chain was sequenced for a study of beta chain features in type 1 diabetes. Broader study findings: TCRB CDR3s were moderately but significantly shorter in Type 1 diabetes patients in all four CD4+ subsets.

Sequenced material consisted of expressed TCRB transcripts (all of the isolated RNA was reverse transcribed). TCRdb's table, derived via immunoSEQ multiplex PCR, lists solely in-frame clones and lacks some. Of 240,000 or so clones in the sample, 68% are singletons; the top ten hold approximately 0.053%. CDR3 length equals 15 residues. Germline lookup yields CDR1 SGHNT and CDR2 YYREEE (reference sequence). The V end lost 0 bases, the J end lost 1 base, and 9 bases lay between the germline ends. A remark on this clone: The antigen remains unidentified.

The TCR sequence derives from a man aged 25-45 years in good health. This chain uses TRBV5-4 with TRBJ2-3; possibly TRBD1 for D (6 bases). The sequenced material came from naive CD4+ T cells from blood. The CDR3 sequence: CASSLAGVRTDTQYF. The CDR3 DNA reads as TGTGCCAGCAGCTTGGCAGGGGTACGCACAGATACGCAGTATTTT.